This TCR beta chain is from a study of blood T cell repertoires in COVID-19. At the level of the study: There were acute and convalescent COVID-19 samples, and they came from the United States, Italy and Spain. Sources were T cells, B-cell-depleted T cells, or PBMCs; the material itself was cDNA or gDNA.

Trimming removed 6 bases at V and 3 bases at J, with 17 bases between. The germline V gene encodes CDR1 SNHLY and CDR2 FYNNEI. The CDR3 runs 15 residues. Authors' data handling: Amplification with reference gene primers provided the estimates of nucleated cell counts. Generated by immunoSEQ multiplex PCR, the TCRdb table keeps only in-frame clones and is missing some. V, J and clone size were drawn from that table, and D and trimming were deduced from the DNA. The table lists more than 55,000 clones, 85% to 90% of them singletons. The clonotype originates from a human donor with active COVID-19. The donor label of this sample is uncertain. The chain uses TRBV2 and TRBJ1-1; D possibly corresponds to TRBD1 (5 bases). The source material was peripheral blood. The CDR3 DNA sequence: TGTGCCAGCAGAGGCGGGAGGGGTTACGACACTGAAGCTTTCTTT. This translates into CASRGGRGYDTEAFF.